The source of this T cell receptor (beta chain) is a study of blood T cells in healthy people across ages. Study results and limitations: Unsorted PBMCs blocked a conclusive comparison of naive and antigen-experienced cells.

The table lists this clonotype with a count of one. What it binds is not known. For the second PCR, which ran for about 7 to 12 cycles, a sample-barcoded 5' primer and a J-beta primer mix were used. Each cDNA molecule, via a template-switch adaptor with 12 random nucleotides, was tagged. Each CDR3 protein gets one entry after TCRdb re-called the 5' RACE reads with MiXCR. The table shows 910,000 or so distinct CDR3 sequences, with approximately 50% occurring only once. CDR3 size: 15 residues. CDR1 is MDHEN and CDR2 is SYDVKM in the germline V gene. The V and J ends lost 6 bases and 6 bases, in that order; junction bases with no gene match: 8. The sample providers were healthy Caucasian people from Russia, aged about 6 to 95.

The chain combines TRBV28 with TRBJ1-6; TRBD1 matches 7 bases. The sample was blood. This sequence originates from a woman aged 60 to 75 in good health. The chain's CDR3 is CASRSPAGGNSPLHF. The CDR3 DNA reads TGTGCCAGCAGATCCCCAGCAGGGGGTAATTCACCCCTCCACTTT.